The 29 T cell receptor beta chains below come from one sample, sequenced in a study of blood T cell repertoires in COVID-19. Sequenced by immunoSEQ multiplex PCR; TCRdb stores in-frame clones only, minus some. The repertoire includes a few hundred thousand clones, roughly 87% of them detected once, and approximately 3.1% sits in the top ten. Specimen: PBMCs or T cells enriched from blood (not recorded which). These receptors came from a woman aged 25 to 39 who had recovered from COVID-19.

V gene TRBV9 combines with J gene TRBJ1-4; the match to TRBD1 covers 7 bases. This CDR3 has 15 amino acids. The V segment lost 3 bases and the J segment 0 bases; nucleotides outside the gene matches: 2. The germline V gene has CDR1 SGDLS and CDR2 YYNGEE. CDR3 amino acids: CASSATGATNEKLFF. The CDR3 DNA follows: TGTGCCAGCAGCGCCACAGGGGCAACTAATGAAAAACTGTTTTTT.

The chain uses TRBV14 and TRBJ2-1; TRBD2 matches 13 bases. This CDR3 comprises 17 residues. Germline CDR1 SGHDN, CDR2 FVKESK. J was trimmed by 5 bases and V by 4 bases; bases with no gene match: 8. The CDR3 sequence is CASSPHGLAGADNEQFF. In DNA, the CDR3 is TGTGCCAGCAGCCCTCACGGACTAGCGGGAGCCGACAATGAGCAGTTCTTC.

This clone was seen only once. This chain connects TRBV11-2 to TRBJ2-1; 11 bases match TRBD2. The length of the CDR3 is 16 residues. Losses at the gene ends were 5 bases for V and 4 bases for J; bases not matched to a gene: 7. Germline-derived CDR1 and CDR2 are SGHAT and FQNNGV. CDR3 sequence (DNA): TGTGCCAGCAGCCAGGGGACTAGCGGAGGATACAATGAGCAGTTCTTC. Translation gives CASSQGTSGGYNEQFF.

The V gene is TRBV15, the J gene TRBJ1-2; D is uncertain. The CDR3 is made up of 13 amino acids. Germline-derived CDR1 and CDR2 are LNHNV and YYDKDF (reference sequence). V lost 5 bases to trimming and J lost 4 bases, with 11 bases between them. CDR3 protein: CATSATRLYGYTF. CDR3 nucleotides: TGTGCCACCAGCGCTACCAGGCTCTATGGCTACACCTTC. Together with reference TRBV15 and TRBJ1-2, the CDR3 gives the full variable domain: DAMVIQNPRYQVTQFGKPVTLSCSQTLNHNVMYWYQQKSSQAPKLLFHYYDKDFNNEADTPDNFQSRRPNTSFCFLDIRSPGLGDTAMYLCATSATRLYGYTFGSGTRLTVV.

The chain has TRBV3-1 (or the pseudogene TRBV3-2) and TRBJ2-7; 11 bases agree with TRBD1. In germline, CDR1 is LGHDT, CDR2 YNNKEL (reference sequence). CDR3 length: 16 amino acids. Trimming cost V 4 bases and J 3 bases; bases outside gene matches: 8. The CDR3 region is CASSRGQGALGYEQYF. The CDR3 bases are TGTGCCAGCAGCCGCGGACAGGGGGCGTTAGGCTACGAGCAGTACTTC.

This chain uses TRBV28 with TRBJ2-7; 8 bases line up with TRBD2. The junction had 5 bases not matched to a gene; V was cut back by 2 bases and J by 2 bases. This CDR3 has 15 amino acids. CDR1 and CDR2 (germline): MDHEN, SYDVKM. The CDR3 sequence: CASSLVSSGPYEQYF. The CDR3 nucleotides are TGTGCCAGCAGTTTAGTGTCTAGCGGGCCCTACGAGCAGTACTTC.

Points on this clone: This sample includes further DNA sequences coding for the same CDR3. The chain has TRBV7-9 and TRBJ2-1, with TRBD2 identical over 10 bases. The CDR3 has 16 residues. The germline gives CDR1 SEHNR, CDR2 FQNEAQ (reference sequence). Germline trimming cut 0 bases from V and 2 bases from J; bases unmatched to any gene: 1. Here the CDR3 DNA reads TGTGCCAGCAGCTTAGCACTAGCGGGGACCTACAATGAGCAGTTCTTC. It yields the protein CASSLALAGTYNEQFF.

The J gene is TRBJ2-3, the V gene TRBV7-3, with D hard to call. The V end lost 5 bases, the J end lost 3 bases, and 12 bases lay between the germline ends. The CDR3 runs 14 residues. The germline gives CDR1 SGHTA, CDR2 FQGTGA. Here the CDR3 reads CASSPNSGTDTQYF. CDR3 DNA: TGTGCCAGCAGCCCAAACAGTGGAACAGATACGCAGTATTTT.

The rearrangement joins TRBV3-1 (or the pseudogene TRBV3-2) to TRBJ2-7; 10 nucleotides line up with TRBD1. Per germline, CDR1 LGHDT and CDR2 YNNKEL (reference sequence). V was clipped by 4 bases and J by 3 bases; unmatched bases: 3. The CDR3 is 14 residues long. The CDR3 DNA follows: TGTGCCAGCAGCCCCGGACAGGGGGACTACGAGCAGTACTTC. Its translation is CASSPGQGDYEQYF.

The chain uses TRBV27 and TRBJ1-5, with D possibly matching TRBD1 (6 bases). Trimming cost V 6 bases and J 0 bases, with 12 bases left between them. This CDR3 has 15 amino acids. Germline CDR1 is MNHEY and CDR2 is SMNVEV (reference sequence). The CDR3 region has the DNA TGTGCCAGCAGCTCCGGGACATATAGCAATCAGCCCCAGCATTTT. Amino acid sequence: CASSSGTYSNQPQHF.

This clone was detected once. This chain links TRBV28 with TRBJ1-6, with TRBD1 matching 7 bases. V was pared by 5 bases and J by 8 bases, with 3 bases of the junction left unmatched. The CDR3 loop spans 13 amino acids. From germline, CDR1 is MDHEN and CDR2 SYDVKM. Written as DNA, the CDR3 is TGTGCCAGCAGTCGGGACAGCTATTCACCCCTCCACTTT. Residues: CASSRDSYSPLHF.

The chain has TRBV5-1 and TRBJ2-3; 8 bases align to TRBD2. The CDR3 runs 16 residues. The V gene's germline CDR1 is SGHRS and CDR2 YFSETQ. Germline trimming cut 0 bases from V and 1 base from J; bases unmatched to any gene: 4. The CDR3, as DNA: TGCGCCAGCAGCTTGGGGGGAGCGGGAGGCACAGATACGCAGTATTTT. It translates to CASSLGGAGGTDTQYF.

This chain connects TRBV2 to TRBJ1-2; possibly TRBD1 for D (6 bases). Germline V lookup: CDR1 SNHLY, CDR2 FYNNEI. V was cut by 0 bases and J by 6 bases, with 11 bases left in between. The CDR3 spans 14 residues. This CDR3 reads CASSEASGAHGYTF. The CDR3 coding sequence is TGTGCCAGCAGTGAAGCTTCAGGGGCTCATGGCTACACCTTC.

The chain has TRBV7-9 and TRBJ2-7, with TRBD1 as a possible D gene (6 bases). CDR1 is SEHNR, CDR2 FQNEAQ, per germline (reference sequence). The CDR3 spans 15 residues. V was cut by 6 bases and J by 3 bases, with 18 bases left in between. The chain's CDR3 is CASSPDSAPHYEQYF. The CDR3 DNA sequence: TGTGCCAGCAGTCCGGACAGCGCACCACACTACGAGCAGTACTTC.

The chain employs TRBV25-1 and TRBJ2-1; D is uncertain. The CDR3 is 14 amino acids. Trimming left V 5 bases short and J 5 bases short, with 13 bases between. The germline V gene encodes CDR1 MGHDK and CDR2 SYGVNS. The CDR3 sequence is CASSTPPVNNEQFF. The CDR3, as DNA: TGTGCCAGCAGTACCCCGCCGGTTAACAATGAGCAGTTCTTC.

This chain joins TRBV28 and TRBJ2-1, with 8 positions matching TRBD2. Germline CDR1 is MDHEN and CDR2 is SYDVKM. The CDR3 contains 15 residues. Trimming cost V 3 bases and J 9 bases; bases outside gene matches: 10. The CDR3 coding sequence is TGTGCCAGCAGTTTCTCCGGGAGGGCGAAGGGTGAGCAGTTCTTC. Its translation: CASSFSGRAKGEQFF.

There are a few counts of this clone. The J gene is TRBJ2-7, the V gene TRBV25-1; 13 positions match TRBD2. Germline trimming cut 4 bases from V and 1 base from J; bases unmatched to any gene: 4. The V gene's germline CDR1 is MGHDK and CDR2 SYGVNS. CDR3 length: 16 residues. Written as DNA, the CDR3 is TGTGCCAGCAGTGGACAGGGACTAGCGGGATCCTACGAGCAGTACTTC. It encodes CASSGQGLAGSYEQYF.

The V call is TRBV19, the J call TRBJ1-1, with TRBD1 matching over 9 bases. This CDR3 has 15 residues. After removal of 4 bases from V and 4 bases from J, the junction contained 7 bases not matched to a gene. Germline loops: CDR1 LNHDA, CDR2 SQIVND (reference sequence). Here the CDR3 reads CASSSGQGRSTEAFF. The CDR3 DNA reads TGTGCCAGTAGTAGTGGACAGGGGAGAAGCACTGAAGCTTTCTTT.

The CDR3 is CASSPGTGTLNQPQHF. The CDR3 nucleotides read TGTGCCAGCAGTCCCGGGACAGGGACCTTAAATCAGCCCCAGCATTTT. The chain couples TRBV28 to TRBJ1-5; TRBD1 agrees at 9 bases. Germline V gene data show CDR1 as MDHEN and CDR2 as SYDVKM. The length of the CDR3 is 16 residues. V trimming: 5 bases; J trimming: 4 bases; junction bases outside the gene matches: 9.

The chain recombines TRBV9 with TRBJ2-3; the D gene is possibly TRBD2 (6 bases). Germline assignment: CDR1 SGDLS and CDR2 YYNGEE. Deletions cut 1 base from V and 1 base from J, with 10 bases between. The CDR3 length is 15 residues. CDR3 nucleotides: TGTGCCAGCAGCGTAACGGGCGGGGGCACAGATACGCAGTATTTT. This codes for CASSVTGGGTDTQYF. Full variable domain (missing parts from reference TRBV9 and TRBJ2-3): DSGVTQTPKHLITATGQRVTLRCSPRSGDLSVYWYQQSLDQGLQFLIQYYNGEERAKGNILERFSAQQFPDLHSELNLSSLELGDSALYFCASSVTGGGTDTQYFGPGTRLTVL.

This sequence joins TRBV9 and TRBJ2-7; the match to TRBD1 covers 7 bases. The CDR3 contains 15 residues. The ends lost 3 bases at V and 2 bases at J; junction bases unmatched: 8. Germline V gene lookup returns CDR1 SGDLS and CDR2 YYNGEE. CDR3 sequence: CASSGSGTATYEQYF. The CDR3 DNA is TGTGCCAGCAGCGGCTCCGGGACAGCGACCTACGAGCAGTACTTC.

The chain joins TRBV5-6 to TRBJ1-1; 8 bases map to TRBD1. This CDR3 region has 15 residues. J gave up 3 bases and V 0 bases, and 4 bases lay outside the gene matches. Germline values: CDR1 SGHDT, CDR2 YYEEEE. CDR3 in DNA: TGTGCCAGCAGCTTGGTTTCAGGGGGCTACACTGAAGCTTTCTTT. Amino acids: CASSLVSGGYTEAFF. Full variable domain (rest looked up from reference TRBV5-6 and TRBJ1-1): DAGVTQSPTHLIKTRGQQVTLRCSPKSGHDTVSWYQQALGQGPQFIFQYYEEEERQRGNFPDRFSGHQFPNYSSELNVNALLLGDSALYLCASSLVSGGYTEAFFGQGTRLTVV.

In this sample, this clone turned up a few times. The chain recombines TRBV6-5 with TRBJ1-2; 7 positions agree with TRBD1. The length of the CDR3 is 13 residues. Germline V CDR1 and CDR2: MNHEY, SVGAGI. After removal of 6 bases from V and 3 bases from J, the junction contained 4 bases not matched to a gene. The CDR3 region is CASRPGTDYGYTF. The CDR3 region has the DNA TGTGCCAGCAGGCCTGGGACAGACTATGGCTACACCTTC.

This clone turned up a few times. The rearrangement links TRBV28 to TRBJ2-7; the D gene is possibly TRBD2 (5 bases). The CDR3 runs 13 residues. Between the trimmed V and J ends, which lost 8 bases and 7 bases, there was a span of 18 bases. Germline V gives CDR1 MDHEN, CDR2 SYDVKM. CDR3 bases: TGTGCCAGCGCAACAGTCGAGGGTTTTGAGCAGTACTTC. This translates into CASATVEGFEQYF.

CDR3 DNA sequence: TGTGCCAGCAGCCTTTCAGGGGGCAATGAGCAGTTCTTC. Translating it yields CASSLSGGNEQFF. The rearrangement joins TRBV3-1 (or the pseudogene TRBV3-2) to TRBJ2-1; 7 positions match TRBD1. In germline, CDR1 is LGHDT, CDR2 YNNKEL (reference sequence). The length of the CDR3 is 13 residues. The J segment lost 6 bases and the V segment lost 4 bases, leaving 3 bases of the junction unmatched.

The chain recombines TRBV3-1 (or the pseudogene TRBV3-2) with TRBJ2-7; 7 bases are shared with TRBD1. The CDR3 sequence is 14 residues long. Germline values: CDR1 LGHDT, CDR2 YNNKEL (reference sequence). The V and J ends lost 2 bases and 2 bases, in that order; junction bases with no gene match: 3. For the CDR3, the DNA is TGTGCCAGCAGCCAAACAGGGGAAACCTACGAGCAGTACTTC. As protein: CASSQTGETYEQYF.

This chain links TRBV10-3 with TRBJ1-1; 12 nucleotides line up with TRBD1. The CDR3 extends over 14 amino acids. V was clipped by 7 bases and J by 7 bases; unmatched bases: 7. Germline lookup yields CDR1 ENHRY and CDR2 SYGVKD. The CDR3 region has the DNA TGTGCCATCACCCCGGGACAGGGGGCTGTTGAAGCTTTCTTT. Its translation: CAITPGQGAVEAFF.

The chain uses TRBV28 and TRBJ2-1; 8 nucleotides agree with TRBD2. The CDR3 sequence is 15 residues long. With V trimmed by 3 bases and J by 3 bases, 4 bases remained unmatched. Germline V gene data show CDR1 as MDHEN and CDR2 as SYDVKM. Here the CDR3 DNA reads TGTGCCAGCAGTTTCACGGGGGGGGTCTACAATGAGCAGTTCTTC. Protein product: CASSFTGGVYNEQFF.

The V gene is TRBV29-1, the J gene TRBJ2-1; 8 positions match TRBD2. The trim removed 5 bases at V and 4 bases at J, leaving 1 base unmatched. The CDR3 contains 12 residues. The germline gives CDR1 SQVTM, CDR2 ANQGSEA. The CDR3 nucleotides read TGCAGCGTTCGGGAGGGGTACAATGAGCAGTTCTTC. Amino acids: CSVREGYNEQFF.